A single sample gave rise to the 9 T cell receptor beta chains below, sequenced in a study of blood T cell repertoires in COVID-19. Produced via immunoSEQ multiplex PCR; TCRdb's table is partial and in-frame only. The table has 75,000 to 90,000 clones, more than 75% seen once. The sample consisted of peripheral blood. The receptor source for this set is a human donor in a cohort sampled during active COVID-19.

This chain joins TRBV10-1 and TRBJ2-1; 9 nucleotides align to TRBD1. CDR3 length equals 12 residues. Per germline, CDR1 WNHNN and CDR2 SYGVQD (reference sequence). V lost 6 bases and J lost 8; bases outside the gene matches: 2. The CDR3 loop reads CASRGQGHEQFF. CDR3 bases: TGCGCCAGCAGGGGACAGGGACATGAGCAGTTCTTC.

The chain recombines TRBV5-1 with TRBJ2-1, with D tentatively TRBD2 (6 bases). Germline V gene sequence: CDR1 SGHRS, CDR2 YFSETQ. The CDR3 runs 14 residues. Trimming cost V 0 bases and J 6 bases, with 10 bases left between them. CDR3 bases: TGCGCCAGCAGCTTGGAAGGAGGGGCCAATGAGCAGTTCTTC. Encoded protein: CASSLEGGANEQFF.

In this sample, this clone turned up a few times. This chain links TRBV11-2 with TRBJ2-5, with no clear D. Trimming stripped 3 bases from V and 5 bases from J, with 16 bases between. Germline CDR1 reads SGHAT; CDR2 reads FQNNGV. The CDR3 runs to 15 residues. CDR3: CASSFIVADSETQYF. CDR3 DNA sequence: TGTGCCAGCAGCTTTATCGTGGCAGACTCGGAGACCCAGTACTTC. Full variable domain (outside the CDR3, taken from reference TRBV11-2 and TRBJ2-5): EAGVAQSPRYKIIEKRQSVAFWCNPISGHATLYWYQQILGQGPKLLIQFQNNGVVDDSQLPKDRFSAERLKGVDSTLKIQPAKLEDSAVYLCASSFIVADSETQYFGPGTRLLVL.

The chain recombines TRBV5-5 with TRBJ1-1, with a tentative D call TRBD1 (5 bases). Germline V gene data show CDR1 as SGHKS and CDR2 as YYEKEE (reference sequence). The CDR3 has 13 residues. Trimming stripped 0 bases from V and 5 bases from J, with 8 bases between. The CDR3 spells CASSLGSGTEAFF. The CDR3 DNA reads as TGTGCCAGCAGCTTGGGGTCAGGGACTGAAGCTTTCTTT.

As DNA, the CDR3 is TGTGCCAGCAGCGTACCTAGCGGGGAGCGCAATGAGCAGTTCTTC. Amino acids: CASSVPSGERNEQFF. The rearrangement links TRBV9 to TRBJ2-1; 9 nucleotides match TRBD2. V lost 1 base to trimming and J lost 6 bases; unmatched junction nucleotides: 5. CDR3 length: 15 amino acids. Germline V gene sequence: CDR1 SGDLS, CDR2 YYNGEE.

This chain links TRBV5-6 with TRBJ2-7; 8 bases line up with TRBD1. Germline assignment: CDR1 SGHDT and CDR2 YYEEEE. V shed 6 bases and J 2 bases; nucleotides not matched to a gene: 7. The CDR3 is 14 residues long. In DNA, the CDR3 is TGTGCCAGCATCCTTACAGGGGGTACCTACGAGCAGTACTTC. Amino acids: CASILTGGTYEQYF.

This chain uses TRBV7-8 with TRBJ2-2, with TRBD1 as a possible D gene (5 bases). V was cut by 5 bases and J by 7 bases, with 14 bases left in between. This CDR3 has 14 amino acids. The germline V gene encodes CDR1 SGHVS and CDR2 FQNEAQ. CDR3 sequence (DNA): TGTGCCAGCAGCATGCTTCAGGGTTACGGGGAGCTGTTTTTT. Translation: CASSMLQGYGELFF.

The rearrangement joins TRBV7-2 to TRBJ1-1; unclear D gene. Trimming cost V 4 bases and J 4 bases, with 10 bases left between them. Germline-derived CDR1 and CDR2 are SGHTA and FQGNSA. The CDR3 covers 13 residues. Here the CDR3 DNA reads TGTGCCAGCAGCTCCCTTGGAGTCACTGAAGCTTTCTTT. Its translation: CASSSLGVTEAFF.

This rearrangement joins TRBV4-3 to TRBJ1-3; TRBD1 agrees at 8 bases. Trimming took 4 bases from V and 1 from J; bases not matched to a gene: 6. Per the germline V gene, CDR1 is LGHNA and CDR2 is YSLEER. The CDR3 has 16 amino acids. CDR3 sequence: CASSRGRTGSGNTIYF. The CDR3 nucleotides read TGCGCCAGCAGCCGCGGAAGGACAGGGTCTGGAAACACCATATATTTT.